Shown below are 28 T cell receptor beta chains from a single sample sequenced in a study of shared clonotypes between healthy human individuals. Data came from immunoSEQ multiplex PCR; TCRdb stores just in-frame clones and leaves some out. This sample has about 460,000 clones, with 70% to 80% found just once. Sequencing was done on a sample of PBMCs. These receptors were taken from a woman aged 35 to 49 in good health. Some clones in this sample may be carry-over from other donors' samples.

As to this clone: A far larger clone is one nucleotide away, so this likely arose from a read error. The genes are TRBV25-1 and TRBJ1-1; 7 positions agree with TRBD1. The CDR3 consists of 15 residues. Trimming took 7 bases from V and 4 from J; bases not matched to a gene: 12. Germline V gene lookup returns CDR1 MGHDK and CDR2 SYGVNS. The CDR3 spells CASTQTGTECTEAFF. The CDR3 DNA follows: TGTGCCAGCACTCAGACCGGGACAGAATGCACTGAAGCTTTCTTT.

The V gene is TRBV6-6, the J gene TRBJ1-4; D ambiguous. The V gene's germline CDR1 is MNHNY and CDR2 SVGAGI (reference sequence). V was trimmed by 7 bases and J by 8 bases, leaving 20 bases between them. This CDR3 has 15 amino acids. In nucleotides, the CDR3 is TGTGCCAGCACCACTCGAGGGTCGGGAAGAGAAAAACTGTTTTTT. It encodes CASTTRGSGREKLFF.

To note about this clone: Sequence at one end of the junction differs from germline and may be a read error. The chain joins TRBV30 to TRBJ2-4; maybe TRBD1 (6 bases). CDR1 and CDR2 from the germline V gene are GTSNPN and SVGIG (reference sequence). CDR3 length: 18 residues. CDR3 in DNA: TGTGCTGGACCCCGTCCATCGACAGGTTTGGGGGCCAAAGACATTCAGTACTTC. Translating it yields CAGPRPSTGLGAKDIQYF.

The chain employs TRBV4-1 and TRBJ1-5; D unclear. This CDR3 comprises 14 residues. V lost 1 base to trimming and J lost 2 bases, with 6 bases between them. Germline CDR1 is MGHRA and CDR2 is YSYEKL. Written as DNA, the CDR3 is TGCGCCAGCAGCCAAGGACCAGGCAATCAGCCCCAGCATTTT. Translation: CASSQGPGNQPQHF.

J is TRBJ1-5 and V is TRBV2; weak D call: TRBD1 (5 bases). V was trimmed by 4 bases and J by 1 base, leaving 11 bases between them. Germline assignment: CDR1 SNHLY and CDR2 FYNNEI. This CDR3 has 15 residues. The CDR3 loop is CASSAEGSSNQPQHF. The CDR3 DNA reads as TGTGCCAGCAGTGCCGAGGGGTCGAGCAATCAGCCCCAGCATTTT.

Concerning this clone: Because it lacks the conserved phenylalanine or tryptophan at the end, this CDR3 is likely a read error. The chain has TRBV6-1 and TRBJ1-5; TRBD1 might be the D (5 bases). The CDR3 totals 21 residues. Germline CDR1 is MNHNS and CDR2 is SASEGT. V was clipped by 0 bases and J by 0 bases, with 24 bases between them. The CDR3 nucleotides read TGTGCCAGCAGTGAAGCAGGGGCTAGTATAATCCGCGGATATAGCAATCAGCCCCAGCATCTT. Translating gives CASSEAGASIIRGYSNQPQHL.

The V gene is TRBV30, the J gene TRBJ1-3; D unclear. Germline V gene lookup returns CDR1 GTSNPN and CDR2 SVGIG (reference sequence). The CDR3 has 13 amino acids. V lost 0 bases and J 0 bases, leaving 3 bases between the germline ends. CDR3 DNA: TGTGCCTGGAGTGTGAGCTCTGGAAACACCATATATTTT. This codes for CAWSVSSGNTIYF.

This chain uses TRBV2 with TRBJ2-7, with TRBD2 matching over 11 bases. Germline CDR1 and CDR2: SNHLY and FYNNEI. The V and J ends lost 3 bases and 12 bases, in that order; junction bases with no gene match: 10. CDR3 length: 14 residues. The DNA for the CDR3 is TGTGCCAGCAGTGAGCGGCTAGCGGGAGGAGTGGCGTACTTC. This encodes CASSERLAGGVAYF.

The chain combines TRBV18 with TRBJ2-3, with unresolved D. CDR3 length equals 13 residues. Germline V gives CDR1 KGHSH, CDR2 LQKENI. V was clipped by 6 bases and J by 4 bases, with 11 bases between them. CDR3 loop: CASSGQAADTQYF. The CDR3 nucleotides read TGTGCCAGCTCCGGCCAGGCGGCAGATACGCAGTATTTT.

The V gene is TRBV10-3, the J gene TRBJ1-2; 11 nucleotides align to TRBD1. The ends lost 6 bases at V and 5 bases at J; junction bases unmatched: 5. The germline V gene has CDR1 ENHRY and CDR2 SYGVKD. The CDR3 covers 14 residues. CDR3 amino acids: CAISGQGARYGYTF. The CDR3 nucleotides read TGTGCCATCAGCGGACAGGGGGCTCGATATGGCTACACCTTC.

The genes are TRBV28 and TRBJ1-1; possible D gene TRBD1, 5 bases. Germline lookup yields CDR1 MDHEN and CDR2 SYDVKM. V was pared by 3 bases and J by 4 bases, with 12 bases between. The CDR3 runs 14 residues. The CDR3 protein is CASSFRGPTTEAFF. DNA of the CDR3: TGTGCCAGCAGTTTTCGGGGCCCGACCACTGAAGCTTTCTTT.

The chain employs TRBV19 and TRBJ1-5; D ambiguous. The CDR3 loop spans 14 amino acids. V dropped 2 bases and J dropped 2 bases, with 7 bases sitting between them. Germline assignment: CDR1 LNHDA and CDR2 SQIVND (reference sequence). The CDR3 region has the DNA TGTGCCAGTAGTATACAGGACGGCAATCAGCCCCAGCATTTT. Its protein product is CASSIQDGNQPQHF.

The sample holds one count of this clone. This rearrangement joins TRBV15 to TRBJ2-5; D is uncertain. V lost 3 bases to trimming and J lost 2 bases, with 7 bases between them. CDR3 length: 13 amino acids. Germline V gene data show CDR1 as LNHNV and CDR2 as YYDKDF (reference sequence). Written as DNA, the CDR3 is TGTGCCACCAGCAGCGACCTACAAGAGACCCAGTACTTC. Protein: CATSSDLQETQYF. Drawing the rest from reference TRBV15 and TRBJ2-5, the complete variable domain is DAMVIQNPRYQVTQFGKPVTLSCSQTLNHNVMYWYQQKSSQAPKLLFHYYDKDFNNEADTPDNFQSRRPNTSFCFLDIRSPGLGDTAMYLCATSSDLQETQYFGPGTRLLVL.

This rearrangement joins TRBV27 to TRBJ1-1, with 9 nucleotides matching TRBD1. The germline gives CDR1 MNHEY, CDR2 SMNVEV (reference sequence). The CDR3 spans 14 residues. Germline trimming cut 5 bases from V and 2 bases from J; bases unmatched to any gene: 3. CDR3 in DNA: TGTGCCAGCAGTGGGACAGGGTATAACACTGAAGCTTTCTTT. It translates to CASSGTGYNTEAFF.

Concerning this clone: Mismatch with germline at one junction end may stem from a read error. The V and J genes are TRBV2 and TRBJ2-5; perhaps TRBD1 as D (6 bases). CDR3 length equals 14 residues. CDR1 is SNHLY, CDR2 FYNNEI, per germline. CDR3 DNA: TGTGCCAGCAGTGTGTCAGGACAGCAAGCGACCCAGTACTTC. Translating gives CASSVSGQQATQYF.

The rearrangement links TRBV6-5 to TRBJ2-5; the D call may be TRBD1 or TRBD2 (5 bases each). Trimming removed 2 bases at V and 7 bases at J, with 8 bases between. The CDR3 is 12 residues long. Germline CDR1 is MNHEY and CDR2 is SVGAGI. CDR3 loop: CASSYRDGTQYF. Here the CDR3 DNA reads TGTGCCAGCAGTTACCGGGACGGGACCCAGTACTTC.

The chain uses TRBV6-6 and TRBJ2-7; D gene unclear. Trimming shortened V by 5 bases and J by 4 bases, and 15 bases separated the two germline ends. Per the germline V gene, CDR1 is MNHNY and CDR2 is SVGAGI (reference sequence). The CDR3 consists of 14 residues. As DNA, the CDR3 is TGTGCCAGCAGTCAGAAGTACCCCCCTTACGAGCAGTACTTC. Its translation: CASSQKYPPYEQYF.

This chain connects TRBV10-1 to TRBJ2-2; D remains unclear. This CDR3 region has 16 residues. Germline V gene data show CDR1 as WNHNN and CDR2 as SYGVQD (reference sequence). The germline V and J ends were trimmed by 0 bases and 4 bases, with 12 bases remaining between them. The CDR3 protein is CASSESFVQSTGELFF. The CDR3 DNA reads TGCGCCAGCAGTGAGTCCTTTGTGCAAAGCACCGGGGAGCTGTTTTTT.

J is TRBJ1-5 and V is TRBV28; D possibly corresponds to TRBD1 (6 bases). The CDR3 totals 14 residues. The germline V gene has CDR1 MDHEN and CDR2 SYDVKM. The V end lost 8 bases, the J end lost 5 bases, and 16 bases lay between the germline ends. The CDR3 nucleotides are TGTGCCAGCGGCCCTGCGGGGGGCGATCAGCCCCAGCATTTT. Translating gives CASGPAGGDQPQHF.

A note on this clone: This may stem from a read error, because a much larger clone lies one nucleotide away. V and J are TRBV7-8 and TRBJ1-6, with a possible D match to TRBD1 (6 bases). CDR3 length equals 14 residues. Germline values: CDR1 SGHVS, CDR2 FQNEAQ. The CDR3 is CASSWQGYNSPPHF. The CDR3 coding sequence is TGTGCCAGCAGCTGGCAGGGGTATAATTCACCCCCCCACTTT.

The chain joins TRBV7-2 to TRBJ2-1, with D possibly being TRBD2 (5 bases). V lost 7 bases and J 8 bases, leaving 18 bases between the germline ends. Germline loops: CDR1 SGHTA, CDR2 FQGNSA. The CDR3 contains 14 residues. The CDR3, as DNA: TGTGCCAGCACCCAAAGAGGGTGGCCCGATGAGCAGTTCTTC. This codes for CASTQRGWPDEQFF.

This chain links TRBV7-8 with TRBJ2-5; 11 nucleotides align to TRBD2. The CDR3 spans 13 residues. J lost 8 bases, V lost 8 bases, and 7 bases had no gene match. From germline, CDR1 is SGHVS and CDR2 FQNEAQ. The DNA of the CDR3 is TGTGCCAGCGGGAGACTAGCGGGACGTACCCAGTACTTC. Translated: CASGRLAGRTQYF.

In this sample, this clone turned up a few times. The chain has TRBV7-3 and TRBJ1-1; D may be TRBD1 (6 bases). The CDR3 spans 16 residues. Germline CDR1 is SGHTA and CDR2 is FQGTGA. V gave up 1 base and J gave up 1 base, with 13 bases separating them. The CDR3 region is CASSLSGARGNTEAFF. CDR3 DNA: TGTGCCAGCAGCTTAAGTGGGGCCAGGGGGAACACTGAAGCTTTCTTT.

The rearrangement uses TRBV7-2 and TRBJ2-1; the match to TRBD2 covers 10 bases. The CDR3 has 15 residues. Germline values: CDR1 SGHTA, CDR2 FQGNSA. The V gene end was trimmed by 5 bases and the J gene end by 7 bases; junction bases not matched to a gene: 8. CDR3 amino acids: CASSPWVAGGNEQFF. The CDR3 nucleotides are TGTGCCAGCAGCCCCTGGGTAGCGGGAGGAAATGAGCAGTTCTTC.

V gene TRBV7-3 combines with J gene TRBJ2-1; perhaps TRBD1 as D (6 bases). V dropped 0 bases and J dropped 7 bases, with 7 bases sitting between them. The germline V gene has CDR1 SGHTA and CDR2 FQGTGA. This CDR3 contains 13 residues. The CDR3, as DNA: TGTGCCAGCAGCTTAACGACAGGAAATGAGCAGTTCTTC. It codes for CASSLTTGNEQFF.

The chain links TRBV28 to TRBJ1-2; D not certain. The V gene lost 10 bases and the J gene lost 0 bases, with 9 bases spanning the gap. Germline-derived CDR1 and CDR2 are MDHEN and SYDVKM. The CDR3 extends over 12 amino acids. The CDR3 loop reads CATTWANYGYTF. The CDR3 nucleotides are TGTGCCACCACATGGGCTAACTATGGCTACACCTTC.

This clone came up a few times. CDR3 in amino acids: CASSSYRDPYEQYF. CDR3 nucleotides: TGTGCCAGCAGCTCCTACAGGGACCCCTACGAGCAGTACTTC. The chain joins TRBV7-9 to TRBJ2-7; tentative D call: TRBD1 (6 bases). The germline V gene has CDR1 SEHNR and CDR2 FQNEAQ (reference sequence). Trimming pared 4 bases from V and 2 bases from J, leaving 12 bases between. The CDR3 loop spans 14 amino acids.

The J gene is TRBJ2-6, the V gene TRBV28; D unclear. The CDR3 runs 14 residues. Trimming took 5 bases from V and 0 from J, leaving 5 bases between them. The germline V gene has CDR1 MDHEN and CDR2 SYDVKM. CDR3 sequence: CASSIISGANVLTF. The DNA for the CDR3 is TGTGCCAGCAGTATCATCTCTGGGGCCAACGTCCTGACTTTC.